What follows describes a single TCR beta chain. Method: immunoSEQ multiplex PCR; TCRdb's copy keeps in-frame clones and lacks some. The data show roughly 300,000 clones, roughly nine tenths seen once. Seattle enrolled patients during active infection and tracked them longitudinally. The entry originates in a study of blood T cell repertoires in COVID-19. Across the whole study: Sites across the United States, Italy and Spain contributed samples from acute and convalescent COVID-19.

Material for sequencing was peripheral blood. This TCR was recovered from a woman aged 25 to 39 with COVID-19, enrolled during active disease.

The CDR3 loop is CASSAHEGEGYTF. The CDR3 DNA follows: TGTGCCAGCAGCGCTCACGAGGGGGAAGGCTACACCTTC. The chain carries TRBV9 and TRBJ1-2; tentatively, D is TRBD1 (6 bases). The V end lost 3 bases, the J end lost 8 bases, and 14 bases lay between the germline ends. This CDR3 spans 13 amino acids. CDR1 is SGDLS, CDR2 YYNGEE, per germline.